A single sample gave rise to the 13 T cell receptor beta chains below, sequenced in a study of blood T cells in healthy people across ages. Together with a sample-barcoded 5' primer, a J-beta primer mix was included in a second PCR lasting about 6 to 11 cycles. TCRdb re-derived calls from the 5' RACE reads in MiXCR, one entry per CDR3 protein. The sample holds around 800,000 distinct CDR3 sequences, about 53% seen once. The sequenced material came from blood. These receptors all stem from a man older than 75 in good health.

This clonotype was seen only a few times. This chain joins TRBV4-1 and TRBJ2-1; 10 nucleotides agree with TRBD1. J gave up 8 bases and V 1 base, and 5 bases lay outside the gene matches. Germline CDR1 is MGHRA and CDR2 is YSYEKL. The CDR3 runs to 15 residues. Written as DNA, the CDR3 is TGCGCCAGCAGCCAAGGACAGGGGGCTCAGGATGAGCAGTTCTTC. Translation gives CASSQGQGAQDEQFF.

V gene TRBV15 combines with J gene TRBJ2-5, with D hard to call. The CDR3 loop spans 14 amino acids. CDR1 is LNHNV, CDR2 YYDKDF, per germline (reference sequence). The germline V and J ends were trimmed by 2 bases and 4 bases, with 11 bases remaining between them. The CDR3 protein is CATSRSLVGETQYF. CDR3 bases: TGTGCCACCAGCAGATCGTTGGTGGGAGAGACCCAGTACTTC.

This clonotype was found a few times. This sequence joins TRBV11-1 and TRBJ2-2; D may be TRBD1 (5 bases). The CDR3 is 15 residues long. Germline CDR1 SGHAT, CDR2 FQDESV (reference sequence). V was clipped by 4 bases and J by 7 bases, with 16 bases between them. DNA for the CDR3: TGTGCCAGCAGCTCGAGGCCGACAGAGAACGGGGAGCTGTTTTTT. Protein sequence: CASSSRPTENGELFF.

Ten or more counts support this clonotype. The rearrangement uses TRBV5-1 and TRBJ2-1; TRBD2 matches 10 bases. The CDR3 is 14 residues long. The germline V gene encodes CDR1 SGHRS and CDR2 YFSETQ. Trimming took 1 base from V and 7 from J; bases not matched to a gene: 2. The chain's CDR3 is CASSLLAGGNEQFF. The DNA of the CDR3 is TGCGCCAGCAGCTTGTTAGCGGGAGGAAATGAGCAGTTCTTC.

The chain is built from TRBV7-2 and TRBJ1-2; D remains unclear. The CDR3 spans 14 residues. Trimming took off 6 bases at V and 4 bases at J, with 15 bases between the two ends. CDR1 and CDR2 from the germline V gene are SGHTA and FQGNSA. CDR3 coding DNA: TGTGCCAGCAGAGGTATCGGGGTAGTCTATGGCTACACCTTC. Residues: CASRGIGVVYGYTF. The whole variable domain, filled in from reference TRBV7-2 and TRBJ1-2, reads GAGVSQSPSNKVTEKGKDVELRCDPISGHTALYWYRQSLGQGLEFLIYFQGNSAPDKSGLPSDRFSAERTGGSVSTLTIQRTQQEDSAVYLCASRGIGVVYGYTFGSGTRLTVV.

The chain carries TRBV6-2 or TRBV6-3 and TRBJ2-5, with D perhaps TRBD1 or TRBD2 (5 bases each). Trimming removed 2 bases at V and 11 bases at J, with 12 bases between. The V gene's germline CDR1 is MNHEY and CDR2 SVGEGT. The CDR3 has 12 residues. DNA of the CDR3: TGTGCCAGCAGTTACGCCTTAGGGGAGCAGTACTTC. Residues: CASSYALGEQYF.

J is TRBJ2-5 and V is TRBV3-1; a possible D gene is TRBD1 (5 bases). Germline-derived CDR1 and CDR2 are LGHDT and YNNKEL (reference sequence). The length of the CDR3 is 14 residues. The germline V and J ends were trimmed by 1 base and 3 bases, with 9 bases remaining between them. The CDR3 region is CASSQGAGKETQYF. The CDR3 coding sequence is TGTGCCAGCAGCCAAGGGGCAGGGAAAGAGACCCAGTACTTC.

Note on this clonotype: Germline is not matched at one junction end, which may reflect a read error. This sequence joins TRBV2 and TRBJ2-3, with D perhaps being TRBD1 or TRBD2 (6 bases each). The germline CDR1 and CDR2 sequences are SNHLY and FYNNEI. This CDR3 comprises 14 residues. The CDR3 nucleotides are TGTGCCCGCAGGGGAGCGGGCTCGGGTGATACGCAGTATTTT. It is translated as CARRGAGSGDTQYF. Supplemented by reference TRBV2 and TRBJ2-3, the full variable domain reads EPEVTQTPSHQVTQMGQEVILRCVPISNHLYFYWYRQILGQKVEFLVSFYNNEISEKSEIFDDQFSVERPDGSNFTLKIRSTKLEDSAMYFCARRGAGSGDTQYFGPGTRLTVL.

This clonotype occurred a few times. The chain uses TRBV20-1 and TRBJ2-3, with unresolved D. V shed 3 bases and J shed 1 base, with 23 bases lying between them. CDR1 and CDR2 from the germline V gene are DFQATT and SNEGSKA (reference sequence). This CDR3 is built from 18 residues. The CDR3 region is CSASRPQVHSLGTDTQYF. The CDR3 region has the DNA TGCAGTGCTAGTAGGCCTCAGGTCCACTCTTTGGGCACAGATACGCAGTATTTT.

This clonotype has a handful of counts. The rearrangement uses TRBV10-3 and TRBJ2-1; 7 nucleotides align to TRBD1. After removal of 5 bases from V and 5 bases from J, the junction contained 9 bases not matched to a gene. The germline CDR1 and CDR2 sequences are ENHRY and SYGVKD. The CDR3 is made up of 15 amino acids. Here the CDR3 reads CAISKLGTENNEQFF. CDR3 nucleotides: TGTGCCATCAGTAAATTGGGGACAGAGAACAATGAGCAGTTCTTC.

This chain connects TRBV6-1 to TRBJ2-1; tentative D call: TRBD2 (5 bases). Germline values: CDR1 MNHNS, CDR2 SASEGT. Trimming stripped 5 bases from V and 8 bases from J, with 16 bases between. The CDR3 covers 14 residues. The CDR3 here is CASSRSGELDEQFF. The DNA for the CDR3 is TGTGCCAGCAGTCGCAGCGGCGAGTTAGATGAGCAGTTCTTC.

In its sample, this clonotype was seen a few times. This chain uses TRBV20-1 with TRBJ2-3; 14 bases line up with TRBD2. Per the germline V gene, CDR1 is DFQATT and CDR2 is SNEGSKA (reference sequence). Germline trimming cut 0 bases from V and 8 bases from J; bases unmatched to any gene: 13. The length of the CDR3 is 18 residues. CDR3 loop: CSARDPRGGTSGSGTQYF. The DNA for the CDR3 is TGCAGTGCTAGAGATCCGCGGGGAGGGACTAGCGGGAGTGGTACGCAGTATTTT.

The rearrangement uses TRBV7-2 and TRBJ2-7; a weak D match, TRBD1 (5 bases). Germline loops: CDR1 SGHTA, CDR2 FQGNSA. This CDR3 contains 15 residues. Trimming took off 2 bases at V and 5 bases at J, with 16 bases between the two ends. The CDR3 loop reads CASSLYGQYLNEQYF. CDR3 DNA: TGTGCCAGCAGCTTATACGGACAATATCTCAACGAGCAGTACTTC.